The clone carrying this T cell receptor beta chain was observed at least ten times. CDR3 length: 15 amino acids. Germline CDR1 is SGHTA and CDR2 is FQGNSA. The V end was cut by 1 base, the J end by 2 bases, with 12 bases between. Time point defined: newly diagnosed GD, antithyroid drugs for less than 3 months. Researchers made the TCR library from RNA that was extracted from PBMCs. A volume of around 9.9 milliliters of peripheral blood was collected in EDTA tubes. In building TCR beta libraries, iRepertoire HTBI primers were used together with Arm-PCR of CDR3 regions. In TCRdb, the multiplex PCR reads were re-called with MiXCR into one record per CDR3 protein. The sample lists 250,000 or so distinct CDR3 sequences, around 19% occurring once. The entry originates in a study of regulatory T cells in long-lasting Graves disease. The same sample was also studied in work on T cells in Graves' hyperthyroidism and ophthalmopathy. That source reports: Each diagnosis was grounded in clinical symptoms, serum thyroxine and TRAb, thyroid ultrasound, and orbital computed tomography. Ophthalmopathy, as predicted by the model, came a median around 6 months after the prediction.

Sample: peripheral blood mononuclear cells (PBMCs), taken at new diagnosis, from a patient treated with antithyroid drugs. The V gene is TRBV7-2, the J gene TRBJ2-7, with D possibly being TRBD1 (6 bases). The origin of this receptor is a woman in her 30s with Graves disease. The CDR3 bases are TGTGCCAGCAGCTTAGACACTAGGGGGACCTACGAGCAGTACTTC. Its translation is CASSLDTRGTYEQYF.